A selection of T cell receptor beta chains follows, all from one sample in a study of blood T cell repertoires in COVID-19. Sequencing was performed with immunoSEQ multiplex PCR; in TCRdb, only in-frame clones are kept and a portion is missing. This table has under 300,000 clones, roughly 86% appearing once. What was sequenced was peripheral blood. These receptors were taken from a man aged 80 or over with acute or convalescent COVID-19. Each CDR3 is given with its conserved first and last residue. Each record gives: clone size, D gene, CDR3 length, J gene, V gene, CDR3 DNA, CDR3 protein. D genes are given only for firm matches. The size of a clone is reported for some rows only, either as once, few or many, or as a class for expanded clones.

NA	NA	12	TRBJ2-1	TRBV18	TGTGCCAGCTCACCACGACTCAATGAGCAGTTCTTC	CASSPRLNEQFF
NA	TRBD1	18	TRBJ1-3	TRBV5-1	TGCGCCAGCAGCATCGGACAGGGGGCCCATCGCTCTGGAAACACCATATATTTT	CASSIGQGAHRSGNTIYF
few	TRBD2	16	TRBJ2-3	TRBV5-4	TGTGCCAGCAGCTTGAGGACTAGCGGGAGCTCAGATACGCAGTATTTT	CASSLRTSGSSDTQYF
NA	NA	16	TRBJ2-7	TRBV19	TGTGCCAGTAGTATTCGGGCGGGCGGTGTGAGCTACGAGCAGTACTTC	CASSIRAGGVSYEQYF
NA	TRBD2	17	TRBJ2-1	TRBV28	TGTGCCAGCAGTTCGACCCTCGGGACTAGTCATCTTAATGAGCAGTTCTTC	CASSSTLGTSHLNEQFF
NA	TRBD1	15	TRBJ1-1	TRBV7-2	TGTGCCAGCAGCCCGAGGGGACAGGTAGTCACTGAAGCTTTCTTT	CASSPRGQVVTEAFF
NA	NA	17	TRBJ1-5	TRBV28	TGTGCCAGCAGTTCCCGGGGGAGGGGGGGGCGGAATCAGCCCCAGCATTTT	CASSSRGRGGRNQPQHF
NA	NA	15	TRBJ1-4	TRBV6-5	TGTGCCAGCAGTTTTAGAAGGGGATCCGGTGAAAAACTGTTTTTT	CASSFRRGSGEKLFF
NA	NA	13	TRBJ2-2	TRBV19	TGTGCCAGTACCTTACAGGGATACGGGGAGCTGTTTTTT	CASTLQGYGELFF
few	NA	14	TRBJ1-3	TRBV5-1	TGCGCCAGCACCCTCGGGGGTGGTGGAAACACCATATATTTT	CASTLGGGGNTIYF
NA	NA	12	TRBJ1-5	TRBV19	TGTGCCAGTAGGGGCAGCAATCAGCCCCAGCATTTT	CASRGSNQPQHF
NA	NA	15	TRBJ1-5	TRBV10-3	TGTGCCATCAGTGAGGACAGCCTGAGCAATCAGCCCCAGCATTTT	CAISEDSLSNQPQHF
NA	NA	14	TRBJ1-1	TRBV6-5	TGTGCCAGCGCCCCGCTGGGGGCGAGGACTGAAGCTTTCTTT	CASAPLGARTEAFF
NA	TRBD2	17	TRBJ2-5	TRBV5-1	TGCGCCAGCAGCCCATCGACTAGCGGGAGTGGACGAGAGACCCAGTACTTC	CASSPSTSGSGRETQYF
NA	NA	16	TRBJ2-7	TRBV6-1	TGTGCCAGCAGTGGGTCAGGCAGGGAAGTCTTCAACGAGCAGTACTTC	CASSGSGREVFNEQYF
NA	TRBD1	15	TRBJ1-1	TRBV6-1	TGTGCCAGCAGTGAATCAGGGGACAGGTGGATGGGAGCTTTCTTT	CASSESGDRWMGAFF
NA	NA	16	TRBJ2-7	TRBV19	TGTGCCAGTAGTACTCACCGAGGAATATACCCCTACGAGCAGTACTTC	CASSTHRGIYPYEQYF
NA	NA	17	TRBJ1-3	TRBV28	TGTGCCAGCAGTTTAGGGGGCGGCGGCCGCTCTGGAAACACCATATATTTT	CASSLGGGGRSGNTIYF
NA	NA	14	TRBJ2-2	TRBV6-5	TGTGCCAGCAGTTACCAGGGGAAGGGCGGGGAGCTGTTTTTT	CASSYQGKGGELFF
NA	NA	16	TRBJ1-5	TRBV7-2	TGTGCCAGCAGCTCCGCGGGGCCCGCCGGCAATCAGCCCCAGCATTTT	CASSSAGPAGNQPQHF
NA	NA	14	TRBJ1-1	TRBV19	TGTGCCAGTAGCCCCTCCCGGGATTCGTCTGAAGCTTTCTTT	CASSPSRDSSEAFF
NA	NA	15	TRBJ2-1	TRBV5-1	TGCGCCAGCAGCCAGGACAGCCAACCCTACAATGAGCAGTTCTTC	CASSQDSQPYNEQFF